One sample yielded the 4 T cell receptor beta chains listed below, sequenced in a study of vaccination effects on CD4 cells after COVID-19. Following a roughly ten-day culture, CD4+ T cells were purified. Their antigens remain unidentified. Assay used: immunoSEQ multiplex PCR; TCRdb lists only in-frame clones, some missing. Among about 58,000 clones listed, over 65% were seen once. The sequenced sample was CD4+ T cells from PBMCs cultured without peptide, obtained before COVID-19 vaccination. The receptors shown here come from a human donor who received a COVID-19 vaccine.

The J gene is TRBJ2-7, the V gene TRBV11-2, with D maybe TRBD2 (6 bases). Germline CDR1 and CDR2: SGHAT and FQNNGV. The CDR3 spans 14 residues. Trimming stripped 3 bases from V and 2 bases from J, with 11 bases between. DNA of the CDR3: TGTGCCAGCAGCTTGGGCGGGGTCCCCTACGAGCAGTACGTC. Its translation is CASSLGGVPYEQYV.

J is TRBJ2-7 and V is TRBV28; D not resolved. Germline V gene lookup returns CDR1 MDHEN and CDR2 SYDVKM. Between the trimmed V and J ends, which lost 2 bases and 6 bases, there was a span of 5 bases. This CDR3 has 11 amino acids. The CDR3, as DNA: TGTGCCAGCAGTTTACGCCGCGAGCAGTACGTC. This gives the protein CASSLRREQYV.

The chain employs TRBV5-1 and TRBJ1-1; a possible D gene is TRBD1 (5 bases). Germline V gene lookup returns CDR1 SGHRS and CDR2 YFSETQ. The CDR3 runs 15 residues. V was shortened by 1 base and J by 3 bases, with 13 bases between the two germline ends. The CDR3 loop is CASSLRAGRDTEAFF. As DNA, the CDR3 is TGCGCCAGCAGCTTGAGGGCAGGGAGGGACACTGAAGCTTTCTTT.

This sequence joins TRBV7-2 and TRBJ1-3; TRBD1 matches at 7 bases. The CDR3 runs to 18 residues. Germline loops: CDR1 SGHTA, CDR2 FQGNSA. The V and J ends lost 5 bases and 4 bases, in that order; junction bases with no gene match: 17. The CDR3 region is CASSPPGGGRAPGNTIYF. The CDR3 DNA reads TGTGCCAGCAGCCCCCCCGGAGGGGGCAGGGCACCCGGAAACACCATATATTTT.